These T cell receptor beta chains were read from a single sample in a study of T-cell reconstitution after alpha-beta-depleted transplantation in children. One entry per CDR3 protein results from TCRdb running MiXCR on the PCR reads. The sample records 500,000 to 600,000 distinct CDR3 sequences, 32% being singletons. The input for sequencing was PBMCs from the stem cell graft donor, taken from the stem cell graft. The receptor set was obtained from a human donor who donated a stem cell graft to a child with aplastic anemia. The CDR3 runs from the conserved cysteine through the conserved F or W. The D gene is left open where the match is weak. The size of a clone is reported for some rows only, either as once, few or many, or as a class for expanded clones.

v_call	j_call	clone_size	d_call	cdr3_aa	cdr3_nt
TRBV11-3	TRBJ1-3	.	.	CASSFWRGHSGNTIYF	TGTGCCAGCAGCTTTTGGCGGGGGCACTCTGGAAACACCATATATTTT
TRBV20-1	TRBJ1-2	.	TRBD1	CSASWDRGPYGYTF	TGCAGTGCTAGTTGGGACAGGGGTCCCTATGGCTACACCTTC
TRBV3-1	TRBJ1-1	.	.	CASSQGLLVPEAFF	TGTGCCAGCAGCCAAGGTTTGTTAGTTCCTGAAGCTTTCTTT
TRBV20-1	TRBJ1-4	few	TRBD1	CSARAPWDRGSGEKLFF	TGCAGTGCTAGAGCCCCGTGGGACAGAGGATCCGGTGAAAAACTGTTTTTT
TRBV3-1	TRBJ2-4	.	.	CASSLGYARIQYF	TGTGCCAGCAGCCTCGGCTATGCAAGAATTCAGTACTTC
TRBV29-1	TRBJ1-2	few	.	CSVEDGAGRAEGYTF	TGCAGCGTTGAAGATGGGGCGGGCAGGGCAGAAGGCTACACCTTC
TRBV6-2/TRBV6-3	TRBJ2-7	few	.	CASSYSSTGTYEQYF	TGTGCCAGCAGTTACTCATCAACGGGGACCTACGAGCAGTACTTC
TRBV5-1	TRBJ1-5	.	TRBD1	CASSVETGVEPQHF	TGCGCCAGCAGCGTAGAAACAGGGGTTGAGCCCCAGCATTTT
TRBV20-1	TRBJ2-2	few	.	CSARGWQGQNTGELFF	TGCAGTGCTAGAGGATGGCAGGGACAAAACACCGGGGAGCTGTTTTTT
TRBV20-1	TRBJ1-2	.	.	CSARRQEAIYGYTF	TGCAGTGCTAGACGACAGGAAGCTATCTATGGCTACACCTTC
TRBV7-2	TRBJ1-3	.	TRBD1	CASSYTGVANTIYF	TGTGCCAGCAGCTATACAGGGGTTGCGAACACCATATATTTT
TRBV4-2	TRBJ1-2	.	.	CASSQDGSVNYGYTF	TGTGCCAGCAGCCAAGATGGATCGGTAAACTATGGCTACACCTTC
TRBV5-4	TRBJ2-1	.	TRBD2	CASSQTSAYNEQFF	TGTGCCAGCAGCCAGACTAGCGCCTACAATGAGCAGTTCTTC